This passage covers 11 T cell receptor beta chains from one sample sequenced in a study of T-cell reconstitution after alpha-beta-depleted transplantation in children. Preparation of the TCRbeta library was carried out with unique molecular identifiers. From the PCR reads, TCRdb called clonotypes with MiXCR, one entry per CDR3 protein. The sample yields about 580,000 distinct CDR3 sequences, under 30% seen once. Sequenced material: PBMCs, mostly from graft donor cells, taken 360 days after TCRalphabeta/CD19-depleted stem cell transplant. The receptors here all came from a boy under two years old who had a stem cell transplant for acute myeloid leukemia, so the T cells may come from the graft donor.

CDR3 protein: CASRNRGSSYEQYV. For the CDR3, the DNA is TGTGCCAGCAGGAACAGGGGGTCGTCCTACGAGCAGTACGTC. This rearrangement joins TRBV6-2 or TRBV6-3 to TRBJ2-7, with 8 bases that match TRBD1. V gave up 6 bases and J gave up 1 base; unmatched junction bases: 5. Germline CDR1 MNHEY, CDR2 SVGEGT. The CDR3 extends over 14 amino acids.

This sequence joins TRBV6-1 and TRBJ1-1; the D gene is possibly TRBD1 (6 bases). Trimming removed 5 bases at V and 4 bases at J, with 14 bases between. The CDR3 contains 14 residues. The V gene's germline CDR1 is MNHNS and CDR2 SASEGT. The CDR3 reads CASSPTGWGTEAFF. The CDR3 bases are TGTGCCAGCAGTCCGACAGGCTGGGGCACTGAAGCTTTCTTT.

J is TRBJ2-7 and V is TRBV10-3, with TRBD2 identical over 9 bases. Germline CDR1 reads ENHRY; CDR2 reads SYGVKD. This CDR3 has 16 amino acids. Trimming took 4 bases from V and 2 from J; bases not matched to a gene: 9. The CDR3 region is CAISAISRGGTYEQYF. CDR3 DNA sequence: TGTGCCATCAGTGCGATTTCGCGGGGGGGTACCTACGAGCAGTACTTC.

This clonotype appeared a single time. The chain has TRBV20-1 and TRBJ2-5, with 16 bases matching TRBD2. Germline lookup yields CDR1 DFQATT and CDR2 SNEGSKA (reference sequence). The CDR3 is 15 amino acids. The CDR3 DNA sequence: TGCTCCGGGACTAGCGGGGGGGGCGGCCTACAGACCCAGTACTTC. This translates into CSGTSGGGGLQTQYF.

This clonotype was recorded a few times. This chain links TRBV9 with TRBJ2-5; D gene uncertain. The germline V and J ends were trimmed by 1 base and 4 bases, with 11 bases remaining between them. The germline V gene has CDR1 SGDLS and CDR2 YYNGEE. CDR3 length: 14 amino acids. CDR3 bases: TGTGCCAGCAGCGTAACGGCTGCTCTAGAGACCCAGTACTTC. This encodes CASSVTAALETQYF.

V and J are TRBV27 and TRBJ2-1, with TRBD1 matching 9 bases. This CDR3 region has 15 residues. The trim removed 4 bases at V and 9 bases at J, leaving 10 bases unmatched. Germline CDR1 and CDR2: MNHEY and SMNVEV (reference sequence). The CDR3 DNA is TGTGCCAGCAGTTCCCCCCGGGACAGGGAGGTTGAGCAGTTCTTC. Its translation: CASSSPRDREVEQFF.

This clonotype was detected ten times or more. This chain connects TRBV7-7 to TRBJ2-2; D is uncertain. Trimming pared 1 base from V and 2 bases from J, leaving 8 bases between. There are 15 residues in the CDR3. The germline V gene encodes CDR1 SSHAT and CDR2 FNYEAQ (reference sequence). DNA of the CDR3: TGTGCCAGCAGCTTAGAAGGCCCCAACACCGGGGAGCTGTTTTTT. Translation: CASSLEGPNTGELFF.

Concerning this clonotype itself: One junction end disagrees with the germline gene, perhaps due to a read error. The chain has TRBV20-1 and TRBJ1-6; D possibly corresponds to TRBD1 (6 bases). Per germline, CDR1 DFQATT and CDR2 SNEGSKA (reference sequence). The CDR3 extends over 15 amino acids. The CDR3 region has the DNA TGCTGTGCTAGAGCCACCGCAGGGGTAAATTCACCCCTCCACTTT. This gives the protein CCARATAGVNSPLHF.

The gene calls are TRBV20-1 and TRBJ2-3; 8 bases match TRBD2. The junction had 3 bases not matched to a gene; V was cut back by 2 bases and J by 2 bases. The CDR3 spans 14 residues. Per the germline V gene, CDR1 is DFQATT and CDR2 is SNEGSKA (reference sequence). The CDR3 sequence is CSARKRGTTDTQYF. The CDR3, as DNA: TGCAGTGCTAGAAAGCGGGGGACCACAGATACGCAGTATTTT.

In its sample, this clonotype was seen a few times. The V call is TRBV6-1, the J call TRBJ1-2, with 8 bases aligning to TRBD1. Germline V gives CDR1 MNHNS, CDR2 SASEGT. The junction had 8 bases not matched to a gene; V was cut back by 4 bases and J by 4 bases. This CDR3 spans 15 amino acids. The CDR3: CASSVSRDRSYGYTF. The CDR3 nucleotides read TGTGCCAGCAGTGTATCCCGGGACAGGAGCTATGGCTACACCTTC.

V gene TRBV20-1 combines with J gene TRBJ1-1, with 8 bases fitting TRBD1. CDR3 length equals 16 residues. Trimming removed 0 bases from V and 3 bases from J; junction bases left unmatched: 9. In germline, CDR1 is DFQATT, CDR2 SNEGSKA (reference sequence). Here the CDR3 reads CSARDRQGARDTEAFF. DNA for the CDR3: TGCAGTGCTAGAGATAGGCAGGGGGCACGGGACACTGAAGCTTTCTTT.